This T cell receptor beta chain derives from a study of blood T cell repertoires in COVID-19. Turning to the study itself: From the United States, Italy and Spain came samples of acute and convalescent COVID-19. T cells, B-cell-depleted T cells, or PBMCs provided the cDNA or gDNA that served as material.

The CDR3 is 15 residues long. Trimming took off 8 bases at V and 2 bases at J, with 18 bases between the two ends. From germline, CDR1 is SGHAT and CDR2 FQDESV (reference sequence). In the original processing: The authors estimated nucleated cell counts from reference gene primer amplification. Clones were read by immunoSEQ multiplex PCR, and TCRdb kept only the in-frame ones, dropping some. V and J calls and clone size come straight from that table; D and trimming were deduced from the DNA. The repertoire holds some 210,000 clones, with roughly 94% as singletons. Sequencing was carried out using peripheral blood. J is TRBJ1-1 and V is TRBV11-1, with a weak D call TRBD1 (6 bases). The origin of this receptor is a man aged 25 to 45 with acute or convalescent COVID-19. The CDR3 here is CASRKQGGLNTEAFF. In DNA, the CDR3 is TGTGCCAGCCGCAAACAGGGCGGTCTTAACACTGAAGCTTTCTTT.